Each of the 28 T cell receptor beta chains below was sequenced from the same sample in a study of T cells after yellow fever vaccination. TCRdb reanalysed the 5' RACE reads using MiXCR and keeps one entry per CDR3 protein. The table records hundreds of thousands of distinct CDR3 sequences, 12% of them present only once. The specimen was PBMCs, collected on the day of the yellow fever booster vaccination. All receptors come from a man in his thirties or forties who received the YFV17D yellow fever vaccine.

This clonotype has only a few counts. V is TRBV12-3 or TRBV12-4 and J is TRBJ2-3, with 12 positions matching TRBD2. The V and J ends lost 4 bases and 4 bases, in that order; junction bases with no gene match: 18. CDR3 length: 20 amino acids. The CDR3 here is CASSWGAPGLAGAGADTQYF. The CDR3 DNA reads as TGTGCCAGCAGTTGGGGGGCGCCGGGACTAGCGGGCGCCGGTGCAGATACGCAGTATTTT.

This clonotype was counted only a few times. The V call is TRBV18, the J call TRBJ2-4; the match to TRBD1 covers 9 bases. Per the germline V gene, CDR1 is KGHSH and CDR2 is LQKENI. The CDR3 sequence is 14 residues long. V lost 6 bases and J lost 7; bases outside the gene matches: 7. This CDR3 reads CASSTGTGFNIQYF. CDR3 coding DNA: TGTGCCAGCTCCACCGGGACAGGGTTCAACATTCAGTACTTC.

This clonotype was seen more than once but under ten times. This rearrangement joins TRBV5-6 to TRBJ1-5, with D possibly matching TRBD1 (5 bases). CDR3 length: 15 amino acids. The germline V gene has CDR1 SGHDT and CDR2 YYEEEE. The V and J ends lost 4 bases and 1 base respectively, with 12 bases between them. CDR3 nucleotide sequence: TGTGCCAGCAGCCTATTGGGGGAAAGCAATCAGCCCCAGCATTTT. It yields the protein CASSLLGESNQPQHF.

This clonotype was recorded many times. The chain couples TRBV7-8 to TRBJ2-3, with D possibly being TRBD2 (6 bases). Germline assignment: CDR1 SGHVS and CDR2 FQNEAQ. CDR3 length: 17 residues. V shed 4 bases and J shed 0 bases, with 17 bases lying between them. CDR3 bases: TGTGCCAGCAGCTCTGGGGCTAGCGCTCCTAGCACAGATACGCAGTATTTT. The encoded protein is CASSSGASAPSTDTQYF.

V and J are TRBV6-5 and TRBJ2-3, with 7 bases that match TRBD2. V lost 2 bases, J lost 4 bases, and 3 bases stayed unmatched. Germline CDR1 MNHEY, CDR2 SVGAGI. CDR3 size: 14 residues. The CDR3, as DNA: TGTGCCAGCAGTTACGCGGGAGAAGCAGATACGCAGTATTTT. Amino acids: CASSYAGEADTQYF.

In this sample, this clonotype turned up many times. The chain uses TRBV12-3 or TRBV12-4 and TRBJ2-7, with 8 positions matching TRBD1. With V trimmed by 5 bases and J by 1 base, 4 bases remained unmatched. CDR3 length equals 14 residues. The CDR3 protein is CASSLDRVSYEQYF. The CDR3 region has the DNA TGTGCCAGCAGTCTGGACAGGGTGTCCTACGAGCAGTACTTC.

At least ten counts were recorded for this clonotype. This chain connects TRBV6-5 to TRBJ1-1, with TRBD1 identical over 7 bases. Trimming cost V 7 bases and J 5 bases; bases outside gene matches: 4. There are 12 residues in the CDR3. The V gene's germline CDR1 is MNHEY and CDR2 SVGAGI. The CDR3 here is CASNQQGTEAFF. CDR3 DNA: TGTGCCAGCAATCAACAGGGGACTGAAGCTTTCTTT.

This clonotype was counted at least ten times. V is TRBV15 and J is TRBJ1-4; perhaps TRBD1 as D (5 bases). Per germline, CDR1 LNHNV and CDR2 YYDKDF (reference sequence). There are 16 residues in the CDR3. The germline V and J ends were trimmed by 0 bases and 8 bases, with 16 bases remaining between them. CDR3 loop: CATSRDRGREGEKLFF. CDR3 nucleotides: TGTGCCACCAGCAGAGATCGAGGCAGGGAGGGAGAAAAACTGTTTTTT.

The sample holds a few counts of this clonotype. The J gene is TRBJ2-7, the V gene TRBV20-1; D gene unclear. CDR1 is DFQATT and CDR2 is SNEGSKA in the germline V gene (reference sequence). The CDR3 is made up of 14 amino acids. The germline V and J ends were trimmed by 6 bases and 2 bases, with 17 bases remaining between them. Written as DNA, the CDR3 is TGCAGTGCCGCCCCTGGTGGGATGCCCTACGAGCAGTACTTC. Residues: CSAAPGGMPYEQYF.

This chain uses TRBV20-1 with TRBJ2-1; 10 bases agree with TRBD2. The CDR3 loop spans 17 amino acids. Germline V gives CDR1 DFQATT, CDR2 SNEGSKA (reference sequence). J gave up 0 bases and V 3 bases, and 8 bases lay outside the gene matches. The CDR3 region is CSASSSSGSLSYNEQFF. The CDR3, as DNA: TGCAGTGCTAGCTCCTCTAGCGGGAGTCTCTCCTACAATGAGCAGTTCTTC.

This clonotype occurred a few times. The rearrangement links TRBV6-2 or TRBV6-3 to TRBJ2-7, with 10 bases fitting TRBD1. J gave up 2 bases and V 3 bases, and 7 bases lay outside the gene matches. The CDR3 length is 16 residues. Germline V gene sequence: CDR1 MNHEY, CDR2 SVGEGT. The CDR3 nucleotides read TGTGCCAGCAGTTATCGAACCGGGACAGGGGCCTACGAGCAGTACTTC. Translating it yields CASSYRTGTGAYEQYF.

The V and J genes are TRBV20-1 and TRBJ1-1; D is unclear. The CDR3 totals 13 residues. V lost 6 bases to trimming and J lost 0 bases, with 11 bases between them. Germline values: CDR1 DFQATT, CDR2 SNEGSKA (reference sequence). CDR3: CSAVQDMNTEAFF. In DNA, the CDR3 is TGCAGTGCCGTACAAGATATGAACACTGAAGCTTTCTTT.

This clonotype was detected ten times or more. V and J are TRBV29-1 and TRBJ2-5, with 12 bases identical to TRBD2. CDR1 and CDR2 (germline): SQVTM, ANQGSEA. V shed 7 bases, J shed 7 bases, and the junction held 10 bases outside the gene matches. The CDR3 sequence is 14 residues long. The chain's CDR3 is CSALTSGSGGTQYF. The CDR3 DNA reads TGCAGCGCACTGACTAGCGGGAGCGGTGGGACCCAGTACTTC.

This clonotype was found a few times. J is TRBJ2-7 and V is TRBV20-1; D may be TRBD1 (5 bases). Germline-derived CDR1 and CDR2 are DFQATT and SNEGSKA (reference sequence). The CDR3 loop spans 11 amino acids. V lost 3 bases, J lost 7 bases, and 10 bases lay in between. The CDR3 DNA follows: TGCAGTGCTAGGCAGGGCATGGAGCAGTACTTC. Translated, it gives CSARQGMEQYF.

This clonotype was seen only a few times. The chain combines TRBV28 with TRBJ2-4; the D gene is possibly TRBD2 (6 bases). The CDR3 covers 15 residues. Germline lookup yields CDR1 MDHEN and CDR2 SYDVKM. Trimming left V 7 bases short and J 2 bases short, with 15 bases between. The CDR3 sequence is CASNWGRLSKNIQYF. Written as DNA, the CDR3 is TGTGCCAGCAACTGGGGGAGGCTATCCAAAAACATTCAGTACTTC.

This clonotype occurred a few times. The CDR3 DNA is TGTGCCAGCAGTTTGGGAGTGCGGGAGGGCCTTTCGGGCTACAATGAGCAGTTCTTC. Translating gives CASSLGVREGLSGYNEQFF. This chain uses TRBV6-5 with TRBJ2-1; TRBD2 matches 9 bases. The CDR3 is made up of 19 amino acids. V dropped 4 bases and J dropped 3; count of bases not matched to a gene: 16. Germline V gene data show CDR1 as MNHEY and CDR2 as SVGAGI.

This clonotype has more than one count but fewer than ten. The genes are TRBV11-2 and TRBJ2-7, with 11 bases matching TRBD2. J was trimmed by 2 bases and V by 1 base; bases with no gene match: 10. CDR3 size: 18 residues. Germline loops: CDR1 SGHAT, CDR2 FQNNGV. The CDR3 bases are TGTGCCAGCAGCTTAGGGTGGGGTTCGGGACTAGCGGCCTACGAGCAGTACTTC. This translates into CASSLGWGSGLAAYEQYF.

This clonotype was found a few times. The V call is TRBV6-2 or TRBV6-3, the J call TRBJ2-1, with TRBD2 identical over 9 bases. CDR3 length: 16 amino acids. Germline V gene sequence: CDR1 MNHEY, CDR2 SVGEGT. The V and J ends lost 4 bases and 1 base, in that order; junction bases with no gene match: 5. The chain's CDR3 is CASSWGLANSYNEQFF. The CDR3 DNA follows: TGTGCCAGCAGTTGGGGACTAGCAAATTCCTACAATGAGCAGTTCTTC.

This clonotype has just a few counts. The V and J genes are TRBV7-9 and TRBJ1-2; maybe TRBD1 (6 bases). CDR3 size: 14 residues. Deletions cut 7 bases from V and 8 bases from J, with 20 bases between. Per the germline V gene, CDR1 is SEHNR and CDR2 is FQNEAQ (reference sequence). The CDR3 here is CASTPGQGPRGYTF. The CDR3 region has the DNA TGTGCCAGCACCCCGGGACAAGGGCCGAGGGGCTACACCTTC. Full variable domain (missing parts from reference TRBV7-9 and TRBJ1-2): DTGVSQNPRHKITKRGQNVTFRCDPISEHNRLYWYRQTLGQGPEFLTYFQNEAQLEKSRLLSDRFSAERPKGSFSTLEIQRTEQGDSAMYLCASTPGQGPRGYTFGSGTRLTVV.

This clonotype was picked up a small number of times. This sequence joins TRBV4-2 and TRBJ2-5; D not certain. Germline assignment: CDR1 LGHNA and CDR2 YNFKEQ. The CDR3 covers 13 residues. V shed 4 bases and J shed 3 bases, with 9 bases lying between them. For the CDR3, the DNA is TGTGCCAGCAGCCGGAACGGAGAAGAGACCCAGTACTTC. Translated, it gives CASSRNGEETQYF.

The CDR3: CATQTSGKVETQYF. Here the CDR3 DNA reads TGTGCCACCCAGACTAGCGGGAAGGTTGAGACCCAGTACTTC. This chain connects TRBV25-1 to TRBJ2-5; 11 bases line up with TRBD2. Germline V gene lookup returns CDR1 MGHDK and CDR2 SYGVNS. The CDR3 has 14 residues. V gave up 10 bases and J gave up 5 bases; unmatched junction bases: 9.

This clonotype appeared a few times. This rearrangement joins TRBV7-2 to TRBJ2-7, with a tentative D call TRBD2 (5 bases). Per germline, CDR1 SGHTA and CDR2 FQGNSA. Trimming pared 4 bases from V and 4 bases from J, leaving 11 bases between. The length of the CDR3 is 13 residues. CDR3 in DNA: TGTGCCAGCAGCTCAGCGGTTGCGTACGAGCAGTACTTC. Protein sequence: CASSSAVAYEQYF.

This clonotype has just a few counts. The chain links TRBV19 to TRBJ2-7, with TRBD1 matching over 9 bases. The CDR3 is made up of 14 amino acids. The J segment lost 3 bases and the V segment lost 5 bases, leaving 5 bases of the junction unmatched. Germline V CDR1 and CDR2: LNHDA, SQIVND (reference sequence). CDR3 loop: CASSVRDRVYEQYF. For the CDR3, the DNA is TGTGCCAGTAGTGTCCGGGACAGGGTCTACGAGCAGTACTTC.

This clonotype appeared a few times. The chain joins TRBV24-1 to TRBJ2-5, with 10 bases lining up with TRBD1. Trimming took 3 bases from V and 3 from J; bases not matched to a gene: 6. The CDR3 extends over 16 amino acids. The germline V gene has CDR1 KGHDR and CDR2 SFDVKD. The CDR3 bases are TGTGCCACCAGTGATCCGACAGGGGGCGGTGAAGAGACCCAGTACTTC. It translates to CATSDPTGGGEETQYF.

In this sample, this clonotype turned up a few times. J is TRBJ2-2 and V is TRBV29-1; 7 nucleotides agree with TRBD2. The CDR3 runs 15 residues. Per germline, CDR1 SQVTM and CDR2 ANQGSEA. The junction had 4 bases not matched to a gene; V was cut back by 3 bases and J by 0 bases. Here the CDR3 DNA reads TGCAGCGTTGAGTGGAGCGGGGCGAACACCGGGGAGCTGTTTTTT. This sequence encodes CSVEWSGANTGELFF.

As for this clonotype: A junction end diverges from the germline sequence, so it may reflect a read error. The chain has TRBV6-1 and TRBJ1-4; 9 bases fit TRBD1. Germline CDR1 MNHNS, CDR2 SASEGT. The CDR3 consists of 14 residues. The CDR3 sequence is CASSRDRANGKLFF. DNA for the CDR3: TGTGCCAGCAGTCGGGACAGGGCTAATGGAAAACTGTTTTTT.

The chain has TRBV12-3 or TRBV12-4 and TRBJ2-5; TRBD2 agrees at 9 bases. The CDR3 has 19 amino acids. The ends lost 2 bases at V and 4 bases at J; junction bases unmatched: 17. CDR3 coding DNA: TGTGCCAGCAGTTTACCCATAAACATAGCGGGAGAGGGGCGAGAGACCCAGTACTTC. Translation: CASSLPINIAGEGRETQYF.

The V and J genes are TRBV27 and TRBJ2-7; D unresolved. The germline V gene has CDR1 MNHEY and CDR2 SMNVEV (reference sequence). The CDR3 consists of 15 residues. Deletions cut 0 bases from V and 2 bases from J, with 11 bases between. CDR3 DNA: TGTGCCAGCAGTTTATCGCCGGACGGCGCCTACGAGCAGTACTTC. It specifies CASSLSPDGAYEQYF.